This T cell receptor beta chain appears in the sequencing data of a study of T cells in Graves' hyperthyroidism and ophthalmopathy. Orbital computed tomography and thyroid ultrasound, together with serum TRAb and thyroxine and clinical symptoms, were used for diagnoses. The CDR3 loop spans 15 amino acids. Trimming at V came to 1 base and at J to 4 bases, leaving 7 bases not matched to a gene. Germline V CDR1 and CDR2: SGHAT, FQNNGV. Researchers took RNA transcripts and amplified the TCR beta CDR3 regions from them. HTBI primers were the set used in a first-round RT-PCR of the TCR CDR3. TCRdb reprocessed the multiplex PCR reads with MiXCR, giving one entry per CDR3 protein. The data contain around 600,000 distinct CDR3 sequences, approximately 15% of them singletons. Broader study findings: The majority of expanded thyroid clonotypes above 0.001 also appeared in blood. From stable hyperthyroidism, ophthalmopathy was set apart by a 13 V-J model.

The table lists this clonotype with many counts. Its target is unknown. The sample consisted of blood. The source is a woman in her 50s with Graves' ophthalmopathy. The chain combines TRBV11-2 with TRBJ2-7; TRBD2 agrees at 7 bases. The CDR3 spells CASSLGLAVPYEQYF. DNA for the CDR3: TGTGCCAGCAGCTTAGGGCTAGCGGTGCCTTACGAGCAGTACTTC.